These 30 T cell receptor beta chains were all obtained from the same sample, sequenced in a study of CD4 T cells in relation to SARS-CoV-2 and coronaviruses. The data were produced by immunoSEQ multiplex PCR, yet TCRdb's version contains in-frame clones alone and is incomplete. The profile shows approximately 37,000 clones, around 85% of them singletons. The material sequenced was memory CD4+ T cells from PBMCs. The origin of the receptors is an adult with COVID-19.

CDR3 in DNA: TGCGCCAGCAGCCAACCCCAGCTGGAGGCCGGGGAGCTGTTTTTT. Its translation is CASSQPQLEAGELFF. The chain carries TRBV4-3 and TRBJ2-2, with D perhaps TRBD2 (5 bases). V shed 2 bases and J shed 6 bases, with 13 bases lying between them. Germline V lookup: CDR1 LGHNA, CDR2 YSLEER. The CDR3 has 15 residues.

The chain links TRBV4-1 to TRBJ2-3; 7 bases align to TRBD2. The CDR3 spans 18 residues. J gave up 4 bases and V 1 base, and 14 bases lay outside the gene matches. CDR1 is MGHRA and CDR2 is YSYEKL in the germline V gene. The chain's CDR3 is CASSQGLREGLRADTQYF. CDR3 in DNA: TGCGCCAGCAGCCAAGGTTTGAGGGAGGGCCTTAGGGCAGATACGCAGTATTTT.

This chain joins TRBV28 and TRBJ2-5; TRBD2 aligns across 12 bases. Germline V gives CDR1 MDHEN, CDR2 SYDVKM. The CDR3 loop spans 15 amino acids. V gave up 3 bases and J gave up 6 bases; unmatched junction bases: 5. This chain's CDR3 is CASSLGLAGLQTQYF. In DNA, the CDR3 is TGTGCCAGCAGTTTGGGACTAGCGGGTTTACAGACCCAGTACTTC.

DNA for the CDR3: TGTGCCAGCAGTTTAAGGGGGACAGGGGTCGACGAGCAGTACTTC. Protein sequence: CASSLRGTGVDEQYF. This chain links TRBV28 with TRBJ2-7; 10 bases agree with TRBD1. Germline values: CDR1 MDHEN, CDR2 SYDVKM. This CDR3 has 15 amino acids. The V segment lost 2 bases and the J segment 5 bases; nucleotides outside the gene matches: 6.

This sequence joins TRBV4-1 and TRBJ2-7, with D tentatively TRBD2 (6 bases). V was clipped by 0 bases and J by 4 bases, with 10 bases between them. The CDR3 runs 14 residues. Germline values: CDR1 MGHRA, CDR2 YSYEKL. In DNA form, the CDR3 reads TGCGCCAGCAGCCAAGATTTAGGAGGGTACGAGCAGTACTTC. Translated: CASSQDLGGYEQYF.

This clone was picked up a small number of times. This chain joins TRBV19 and TRBJ2-5; tentatively, D is TRBD2 (6 bases). The CDR3 consists of 13 residues. Trimming took off 6 bases at V and 0 bases at J, with 8 bases between the two ends. Looked up from germline, CDR1 is LNHDA and CDR2 is SQIVND (reference sequence). The CDR3 sequence: CASRGDYQETQYF. The CDR3 DNA sequence: TGTGCCAGTAGGGGGGACTACCAAGAGACCCAGTACTTC.

The V call is TRBV20-1, the J call TRBJ2-5; D not certain. The CDR3 spans 11 residues. The V gene's germline CDR1 is DFQATT and CDR2 SNEGSKA (reference sequence). V dropped 3 bases and J dropped 2 bases, with 4 bases sitting between them. The CDR3 DNA is TGCAGTGCTAGCGGTCAAGAGACCCAGTACTTC. This codes for CSASGQETQYF.

The V and J genes are TRBV27 and TRBJ1-1, with a tentative D call TRBD1 (6 bases). Trimming removed 3 bases at V and 6 bases at J, with 17 bases between. The CDR3 covers 15 residues. Germline V CDR1 and CDR2: MNHEY, SMNVEV (reference sequence). The CDR3 is CASSLRPQGIAEAFF. DNA of the CDR3: TGTGCCAGCAGTTTGAGGCCCCAGGGGATCGCTGAAGCTTTCTTT.

The V gene is TRBV18, the J gene TRBJ2-5; TRBD2 might be the D (6 bases). V was trimmed by 3 bases and J by 5 bases, leaving 10 bases between them. Germline loops: CDR1 KGHSH, CDR2 LQKENI. There are 13 residues in the CDR3. The CDR3 DNA reads TGTGCCAGCTCACCGGGGACTTTCGAGACCCAGTACTTC. Residues: CASSPGTFETQYF.

In its sample, this clone was seen once. This chain links TRBV7-3 with TRBJ2-5, with 7 bases matching TRBD2. The trim removed 2 bases at V and 5 bases at J, leaving 8 bases unmatched. The germline V gene encodes CDR1 SGHTA and CDR2 FQGTGA. This CDR3 has 15 amino acids. CDR3 coding DNA: TGTGCCAGCAGCTTAGTCCCGGGGGGAGACGAGACCCAGTACTTC. This gives the protein CASSLVPGGDETQYF.

The CDR3 DNA is TGTGCCAGCAGTTTGGGCTTGCGGAGGGGCTACGAGCAGTACTTC. It codes for CASSLGLRRGYEQYF. The V gene is TRBV28, the J gene TRBJ2-7, with a weak D call TRBD2 (6 bases). Trimming removed 3 bases at V and 3 bases at J, with 15 bases between. CDR1 is MDHEN and CDR2 is SYDVKM in the germline V gene. This CDR3 has 15 residues. Full variable domain (remainder filled in from reference TRBV28 and TRBJ2-7): DVKVTQSSRYLVKRTGEKVFLECVQDMDHENMFWYRQDPGLGLRLIYFSYDVKMKEKGDIPEGYSVSREKKERFSLILESASTNQTSMYLCASSLGLRRGYEQYFGPGTRLTVT.

The chain has TRBV4-1 and TRBJ2-7, with 7 bases fitting TRBD1. Per germline, CDR1 MGHRA and CDR2 YSYEKL. V lost 3 bases and J lost 0; bases outside the gene matches: 8. This CDR3 comprises 16 residues. The CDR3 spells CASSQAPGQSSYEQYF. In DNA, the CDR3 is TGCGCCAGCAGCCAGGCTCCGGGACAGAGCTCCTACGAGCAGTACTTC.

The chain carries TRBV6-6 and TRBJ2-1; TRBD2 agrees at 10 bases. V was clipped by 6 bases and J by 8 bases; unmatched bases: 7. Per the germline V gene, CDR1 is MNHNY and CDR2 is SVGAGI (reference sequence). The CDR3 contains 14 residues. CDR3 residues: CASRLAGDLHEQFF. For the CDR3, the DNA is TGTGCCAGCAGGCTAGCGGGAGACTTGCATGAGCAGTTCTTC.

The chain combines TRBV27 with TRBJ2-7; D might be TRBD1 or TRBD2, each matching 7 bases. V gave up 1 base and J gave up 6 bases, with 16 bases separating them. Germline V CDR1 and CDR2: MNHEY, SMNVEV (reference sequence). The CDR3 has 15 residues. Written as DNA, the CDR3 is TGTGCCAGCAGTTTATTTGGGGAGGGGGCGGGCGAGCAGTACTTC. Residues: CASSLFGEGAGEQYF.

In its sample, this clone was seen a few times. This chain connects TRBV7-2 to TRBJ2-5; D is ambiguous. The CDR3 is 11 amino acids. Germline values: CDR1 SGHTA, CDR2 FQGNSA. V lost 5 bases and J lost 5, with 6 bases in between. CDR3 nucleotide sequence: TGTGCCAGCAGCCGCACGGAGACCCAGTACTTC. This gives the protein CASSRTETQYF.

V is TRBV27 and J is TRBJ2-5; 7 positions agree with TRBD2. The CDR3 loop spans 14 amino acids. V lost 3 bases, J lost 5 bases, and 6 bases stayed unmatched. The germline V gene encodes CDR1 MNHEY and CDR2 SMNVEV (reference sequence). The chain's CDR3 is CASSFRRGGETQYF. The CDR3 DNA is TGTGCCAGCAGTTTTAGGCGGGGAGGGGAGACCCAGTACTTC.

This rearrangement joins TRBV20-1 to TRBJ1-5; weak D call: TRBD1 (5 bases). The germline CDR1 and CDR2 sequences are DFQATT and SNEGSKA (reference sequence). This CDR3 has 12 amino acids. V was trimmed by 3 bases and J by 5 bases, leaving 8 bases between them. The CDR3 region is CSASTGDQPQHF. Here the CDR3 DNA reads TGCAGTGCTAGTACGGGGGATCAGCCCCAGCATTTT.

V and J are TRBV11-2 and TRBJ2-1; 10 nucleotides match TRBD2. Germline-derived CDR1 and CDR2 are SGHAT and FQNNGV. V lost 4 bases to trimming and J lost 4 bases; unmatched junction nucleotides: 1. CDR3 size: 14 residues. The CDR3 is CASSSLAGYNEQFF. In DNA form, the CDR3 reads TGTGCCAGCAGCTCACTAGCGGGGTACAATGAGCAGTTCTTC.

This clone was counted only a few times. This chain joins TRBV3-1 (or the pseudogene TRBV3-2) and TRBJ2-2, with D unclear. The germline CDR1 and CDR2 sequences are LGHDT and YNNKEL (reference sequence). The CDR3 runs 13 residues. Trimming left V 5 bases short and J 3 bases short, with 7 bases between. For the CDR3, the DNA is TGTGCCAGCAGCGCAAGGGACACCGGGGAGCTGTTTTTT. This codes for CASSARDTGELFF.

The chain employs TRBV5-4 and TRBJ2-2; D tentatively reads TRBD1 or TRBD2 (6 bases each). V was pared by 3 bases and J by 7 bases, with 16 bases between. CDR3 length: 15 residues. Germline CDR1 SGHNT, CDR2 YYREEE (reference sequence). The CDR3 nucleotides are TGTGCCAGCAGCTCCCTGGGCAAGGGGGGCGGGGAGCTGTTTTTT. It codes for CASSSLGKGGGELFF.

V and J are TRBV2 and TRBJ1-6, with D unclear. The CDR3 has 14 residues. The V end was cut by 3 bases, the J end by 8 bases, with 11 bases between. Germline loops: CDR1 SNHLY, CDR2 FYNNEI. The CDR3: CASSEVRRDSPLHF. DNA for the CDR3: TGTGCCAGCAGTGAGGTCCGGAGGGATTCACCCCTCCACTTT.

V gene TRBV7-2 combines with J gene TRBJ2-3; TRBD2 agrees at 12 bases. The CDR3 covers 18 residues. The J segment lost 3 bases and the V segment lost 0 bases, leaving 7 bases of the junction unmatched. Per germline, CDR1 SGHTA and CDR2 FQGNSA. CDR3 amino acids: CASSLATGTSGYTDTQYF. DNA for the CDR3: TGTGCCAGCAGCTTAGCGACCGGGACTAGCGGGTATACAGATACGCAGTATTTT.

This clone was found a few times. The chain employs TRBV4-1 and TRBJ2-2; D is undetermined. Trimming removed 1 base from V and 1 base from J, with 7 bases in between. Germline V gene data show CDR1 as MGHRA and CDR2 as YSYEKL. This CDR3 region has 15 residues. CDR3 amino acids: CASSQAEKNTGELFF. In DNA form, the CDR3 reads TGCGCCAGCAGCCAAGCGGAAAAGAACACCGGGGAGCTGTTTTTT.

The J gene is TRBJ2-1, the V gene TRBV7-9, with TRBD2 identical over 13 bases. With 5 bases clipped from V and 12 bases from J, the junction kept 13 bases outside the gene matches. CDR1 and CDR2 (germline): SEHNR, FQNEAQ (reference sequence). The CDR3 runs to 16 residues. The CDR3 region has the DNA TGTGCCAGCAGCGGACGGTGGACTAGCGGGAGCAAGAGGCAGTTCTTC. Translated, it gives CASSGRWTSGSKRQFF.

The rearrangement links TRBV7-2 to TRBJ2-1; D unclear. V lost 2 bases, J lost 3 bases, and 14 bases lay in between. The CDR3 length is 16 residues. Per the germline V gene, CDR1 is SGHTA and CDR2 is FQGNSA. The DNA for the CDR3 is TGTGCCAGCAGCTTACTGCGACTTTTGGGCTACAATGAGCAGTTCTTC. The encoded protein is CASSLLRLLGYNEQFF.

This clone has only one observation. The J gene is TRBJ1-2, the V gene TRBV5-4; tentative D call: TRBD1 (6 bases). Trimming cost V 4 bases and J 4 bases, with 17 bases left between them. This CDR3 is built from 15 residues. Germline CDR1 reads SGHNT; CDR2 reads YYREEE (reference sequence). CDR3 DNA sequence: TGTGCCAGCAGCCCCCCTCTCGACAGGAGCTATGGCTACACCTTC. This translates into CASSPPLDRSYGYTF. Full variable domain (rest looked up from reference TRBV5-4 and TRBJ1-2): ETGVTQSPTHLIKTRGQQVTLRCSSQSGHNTVSWYQQALGQGPQFIFQYYREEENGRGNFPPRFSGLQFPNYSSELNVNALELDDSALYLCASSPPLDRSYGYTFGSGTRLTVV.

The CDR3 reads CASSFPRTVPEAFF. CDR3 DNA: TGTGCCAGCAGCTTCCCAAGGACAGTCCCTGAAGCTTTCTTT. V gene TRBV5-5 combines with J gene TRBJ1-1, with D perhaps matching TRBD1 (6 bases). Germline V gene data show CDR1 as SGHKS and CDR2 as YYEKEE (reference sequence). The V end was cut by 2 bases, the J end by 6 bases, with 14 bases between. The CDR3 extends over 14 amino acids.

The J gene is TRBJ1-4, the V gene TRBV28, with D unclear. The CDR3 is 16 amino acids. Per germline, CDR1 MDHEN and CDR2 SYDVKM. The V and J ends lost 6 bases and 2 bases respectively, with 16 bases between them. The CDR3: CASSTPSGGTNEKLFF. The CDR3 nucleotides read TGTGCCAGCAGCACCCCAAGTGGAGGTACTAATGAAAAACTGTTTTTT.

This clone was counted a single time. The chain recombines TRBV10-3 with TRBJ2-7, with 7 bases that match TRBD2. V trimming: 11 bases; J trimming: 5 bases; junction bases outside the gene matches: 15. The CDR3 runs 14 residues. Germline V gene data show CDR1 as ENHRY and CDR2 as SYGVKD. CDR3: CAAAPRAGANEQYF. As DNA, the CDR3 is TGTGCCGCCGCTCCGAGGGCGGGAGCCAACGAGCAGTACTTC.

The rearrangement links TRBV27 to TRBJ2-3; 7 positions agree with TRBD2. The CDR3 spans 16 residues. With V trimmed by 3 bases and J by 6 bases, 12 bases remained unmatched. The germline CDR1 and CDR2 sequences are MNHEY and SMNVEV (reference sequence). DNA of the CDR3: TGTGCCAGCAGTTTCTATACTAGCGATGGAGGGGATACGCAGTATTTT. The encoded protein is CASSFYTSDGGDTQYF.